This TCR beta chain was sequenced for a study of T cells after yellow fever vaccination. Study-level points and caveats: CD4 and CD8 compartments shared a small share of clonotypes.

Universal primer sites and UMIs were introduced during 5'RACE template-switching synthesis of TCR cDNA. A single record per CDR3 protein comes from TCRdb applying MiXCR to the 5' RACE reads. The table has 300,000 to 350,000 distinct CDR3 sequences, 3.5% to 4.5% seen once. On this clonotype: Its antigen remains unidentified.

Germline V gene sequence: CDR1 DFQATT, CDR2 SNEGSKA (reference sequence). V lost 0 bases and J 4 bases, leaving 13 bases between the germline ends. This CDR3 has 14 residues. The sequence derives from a man aged 18 to 30 who received the YFV17D yellow fever vaccine. The chain uses TRBV20-1 and TRBJ2-7; D unclear. The starting material was PBMCs, obtained 15 days after the yellow fever booster vaccination. CDR3: CSARDYNGPYEQYF. The CDR3 nucleotides are TGCAGTGCTAGAGATTATAACGGTCCTTACGAGCAGTACTTC.